This TCR beta chain was captured in a study of T cell responses to AZD1222 COVID-19 vaccine. Data came from immunoSEQ multiplex PCR; TCRdb stores just in-frame clones and leaves some out. Altogether about 75,000 clones are present, more than 75% being singletons, with the ten largest covering roughly 18%. V dropped 5 bases and J dropped 6 bases, with 19 bases sitting between them. CDR1 is GTSNPN, CDR2 SVGIG, per germline (reference sequence). The CDR3 covers 14 residues. This sequence was found in an adult who received the AZD1222 COVID-19 vaccine. The sequencing used peripheral blood, collected 28 days after the second AZD1222 dose. The chain employs TRBV30 and TRBJ1-2; possibly TRBD1 for D (5 bases). CDR3 residues: CAWGGRFPRDGYTF. CDR3 in DNA: TGTGCCTGGGGGGGACGGTTCCCGAGGGATGGCTACACCTTC.